This T cell receptor beta chain appears in the sequencing data of a study of blood T cell repertoires in COVID-19. On the study more broadly: Sites in the United States, Italy and Spain provided acute and convalescent COVID-19 samples. In each case, the material was cDNA or gDNA derived from T cells, B-cell-depleted T cells, or PBMCs.

The CDR3 consists of 13 residues. Germline V gene sequence: CDR1 SGHVS, CDR2 FQNEAQ. Trimming took 4 bases from V and 8 from J; bases not matched to a gene: 7. How the authors handled the data: Reference gene primer amplification yielded estimated nucleated cell counts. The protocol was immunoSEQ multiplex PCR, while the TCRdb copy is restricted to in-frame clones and leaves out a portion. The V and J calls and clone size were taken over from that table, and D and trimming were inferred from the DNA. The sample consists of a few hundred thousand clones, over 75% of them appearing once. V is TRBV7-8 and J is TRBJ1-2, with TRBD1 matching over 7 bases. The sequenced sample was peripheral blood. The origin of this receptor is a woman in her sixties with acute or convalescent COVID-19. CDR3 coding DNA: TGTGCCAGCAGCTCCGTCAGGGGGAAAGGCTACACCTTC. This encodes CASSSVRGKGYTF.